This T cell receptor (beta chain) was found in a study of human T cells and chemical hapten exposure. Study results and limitations: DPC sensitization produced no change in TCRs with frequency above 1 in 1000. The study found expanded TCRs formed significantly more large CDR3 similarity clusters than controls.

Only a few counts were recorded for this clonotype. What it recognizes is unknown. CDR1 and CDR2 (germline): SGHRS, YFSETQ. V was trimmed by 0 bases and J by 6 bases, leaving 12 bases between them. The CDR3 has 14 residues. Time point specified: patch test 1, 2 weeks after DPC sensitization. Regarding treatment: therapeutic diphenylcyclopropenone sensitization with weekly scalp DPC. Blood, whole and unfractionated, served as the source for total RNA extraction. Using its own MiXCR run on the RACE reads, TCRdb lists one record per CDR3 protein. The sample yields roughly 38,000 distinct CDR3 sequences, under 4.5% seen once.

V and J are TRBV5-1 and TRBJ1-1; maybe TRBD1 (6 bases). The sequenced sample was whole blood, obtained in connection with sensitization to the hapten diphenylcyclopropenone (DPC). This sequence was found in a man between 50 and 59 years old with alopecia areata. Some clones in this sample may be carry-over from other donors' samples. CDR3 sequence: CASSLEAGVSEAFF. The CDR3 coding sequence is TGCGCCAGCAGCTTGGAGGCAGGGGTCTCTGAAGCTTTCTTT.